In this sample, the clone carrying this T cell receptor beta chain turned up a few times. This sample was included in a study of T-cell reconstitution after alpha-beta-depleted transplantation in children. Unique molecular identifiers were used in preparing the TCRbeta library. A single record per CDR3 protein comes from TCRdb applying MiXCR to the PCR reads. The table records some 490,000 distinct CDR3 sequences, around 12% of them present only once. CDR3 length equals 14 residues. CDR1 and CDR2 (germline): MNHEY, SVGAGI. Trimming took 4 bases from V and 1 from J, leaving 7 bases between them. Sequenced material: PBMCs from the stem cell graft donor, taken from the stem cell graft. The V gene is TRBV6-5, the J gene TRBJ2-2, with unresolved D. This clonotype was obtained from a human donor who donated a stem cell graft to a child with combined immunodeficiency. In DNA, the CDR3 is TGTGCCAGCAGTTTAAGTTGGAACACCGGGGAGCTGTTTTTT. It codes for CASSLSWNTGELFF.